One and the same sample provided the 28 T cell receptor beta chains below, sequenced in a study of CD8 T cells in ankylosing spondylitis. One entry per CDR3 protein, called by TCRdb with MiXCR from the 5' RACE reads. This table has just under 95,000 distinct CDR3 sequences, 8.8% appearing once. Sequencing was carried out using blood, either unsorted or a sorted T cell fraction (not recorded which). These TCRs come from a male donor with ankylosing spondylitis or in good health (not recorded which).

This clonotype came up many times. The chain has TRBV7-9 and TRBJ2-7; D remains unclear. With 3 bases removed from V and 3 bases from J, the gap between germline ends came to 12 bases. The CDR3 spans 14 residues. CDR1 is SEHNR, CDR2 FQNEAQ, per germline (reference sequence). The CDR3 sequence is CASSFTQTLYEQYF. The CDR3 coding sequence is TGTGCCAGCAGCTTTACACAGACGCTCTACGAGCAGTACTTC. Using reference TRBV7-9 and TRBJ2-7 for the parts outside the CDR3, the full variable domain is DTGVSQNPRHKITKRGQNVTFRCDPISEHNRLYWYRQTLGQGPEFLTYFQNEAQLEKSRLLSDRFSAERPKGSFSTLEIQRTEQGDSAMYLCASSFTQTLYEQYFGPGTRLTVT.

This clonotype was counted at least ten times. The V and J genes are TRBV6-5 and TRBJ2-3; a possible D gene is TRBD1 (5 bases). V lost 0 bases, J lost 2 bases, and 12 bases lay in between. Germline lookup yields CDR1 MNHEY and CDR2 SVGAGI. This CDR3 region has 16 residues. The CDR3 reads CASSYSSSGFTDTQYF. The CDR3 DNA follows: TGTGCCAGCAGTTACTCTAGCTCAGGGTTCACAGATACGCAGTATTTT.

In its sample, this clonotype was seen many times. The chain is built from TRBV5-1 and TRBJ2-6; the match to TRBD2 covers 7 bases. Germline assignment: CDR1 SGHRS and CDR2 YFSETQ. V shed 4 bases, J shed 0 bases, and the junction held 7 bases outside the gene matches. The CDR3 covers 17 residues. CDR3 nucleotide sequence: TGCGCCAGCAGCACCGGGACTATACGCTCTGGGGCCAACGTCCTGACTTTC. It is translated as CASSTGTIRSGANVLTF.

Ten or more counts support this clonotype. CDR3 sequence reads: CATSSPREAAETQYF. CDR3 in DNA: TGTGCCACCAGCTCACCACGGGAAGCCGCTGAGACCCAGTACTTC. The V call is TRBV24-1, the J call TRBJ2-5; a possible D gene is TRBD2 (5 bases). This CDR3 region has 15 residues. Germline V lookup: CDR1 KGHDR, CDR2 SFDVKD. Trimming cost V 7 bases and J 5 bases, with 19 bases left between them.

This clonotype was counted many times. This chain uses TRBV5-1 with TRBJ1-5; 7 bases map to TRBD1. In germline, CDR1 is SGHRS, CDR2 YFSETQ. The length of the CDR3 is 17 residues. The V segment lost 0 bases and the J segment 0 bases; nucleotides outside the gene matches: 6. The CDR3 DNA sequence: TGCGCCAGCAGCTTGGGGGGGGGGACAGTTAGCAATCAGCCCCAGCATTTT. Its translation is CASSLGGGTVSNQPQHF.

This clonotype was found a few times. The rearrangement links TRBV7-8 to TRBJ2-5; D might be TRBD1 or TRBD2, each matching 5 bases. Deletions cut 5 bases from V and 2 bases from J, with 12 bases between. There are 14 residues in the CDR3. Per germline, CDR1 SGHVS and CDR2 FQNEAQ. The CDR3 coding sequence is TGTGCCAGCAGCCCACGGGGCAGACAAGAGACCCAGTACTTC. This translates into CASSPRGRQETQYF.

In DNA form, the CDR3 reads TGTGCCAGCAGCCAAGGCACAGGGTCCAACTACGAGCAGTACTTC. Translating gives CASSQGTGSNYEQYF. The genes are TRBV14 and TRBJ2-7, with TRBD1 as a possible D gene (6 bases). Trimming took 1 base from V and 3 from J, leaving 13 bases between them. This CDR3 has 15 residues. CDR1 is SGHDN and CDR2 is FVKESK in the germline V gene.

The chain carries TRBV7-2 and TRBJ1-2; TRBD1 might be the D (5 bases). Trimming stripped 4 bases from V and 3 bases from J, with 15 bases between. The CDR3 spans 15 residues. From germline, CDR1 is SGHTA and CDR2 FQGNSA. The CDR3 DNA sequence: TGTGCCAGCAGCTCGGGTAGGGACGGAGACTATGGCTACACCTTC. This sequence encodes CASSSGRDGDYGYTF.

This clonotype was observed a few times. The CDR3, as DNA: TGTGCCTGGACAGTAGGGACGAGTGGCTACACCTTC. It encodes CAWTVGTSGYTF. This rearrangement joins TRBV30 to TRBJ1-2; perhaps TRBD1 as D (5 bases). Per the germline V gene, CDR1 is GTSNPN and CDR2 is SVGIG (reference sequence). V shed 4 bases and J shed 7 bases, with 13 bases lying between them. CDR3 size: 12 residues.

This clonotype was recorded at least ten times. The J gene is TRBJ1-1, the V gene TRBV5-1; D call uncertain. Germline CDR1 and CDR2: SGHRS and YFSETQ. The CDR3 is 15 amino acids. V shed 2 bases and J shed 2 bases, with 13 bases lying between them. The chain's CDR3 is CASSFAGDSNTEAFF. Written as DNA, the CDR3 is TGCGCCAGCAGCTTTGCAGGAGATTCTAACACTGAAGCTTTCTTT.

This clonotype was recorded at least ten times. The chain joins TRBV2 to TRBJ2-7, with TRBD1 identical over 7 bases. V shed 2 bases, J shed 3 bases, and the junction held 4 bases outside the gene matches. The CDR3 length is 14 residues. The germline gives CDR1 SNHLY, CDR2 FYNNEI. CDR3: CASSEQGEYYEQYF. The DNA for the CDR3 is TGTGCCAGCAGTGAACAGGGGGAATACTACGAGCAGTACTTC.

A few counts support this clonotype. This chain connects TRBV6-5 to TRBJ2-1; the match to TRBD2 covers 11 bases. There are 15 residues in the CDR3. The V and J ends lost 4 bases and 7 bases, in that order; junction bases with no gene match: 6. Germline CDR1 and CDR2: MNHEY and SVGAGI. DNA for the CDR3: TGTGCCAGCAGTTCATTAGCGGGGGGGCGGAATGAGCAGTTCTTC. Protein: CASSSLAGGRNEQFF.

The J gene is TRBJ2-1, the V gene TRBV7-3; 9 bases line up with TRBD2. V shed 6 bases and J 0 bases; nucleotides not matched to a gene: 6. This CDR3 region has 16 residues. Germline values: CDR1 SGHTA, CDR2 FQGTGA. The CDR3 region is CASSLSGGRSYNEQFF. The CDR3 DNA is TGTGCCAGCAGTCTTAGCGGGGGACGCTCCTACAATGAGCAGTTCTTC.

This clonotype occurred many times. The J gene is TRBJ2-7, the V gene TRBV20-1; 7 nucleotides line up with TRBD1. The CDR3 length is 13 residues. The germline V gene encodes CDR1 DFQATT and CDR2 SNEGSKA (reference sequence). The trim removed 6 bases at V and 2 bases at J, leaving 7 bases unmatched. The CDR3 spells CSANNRGTYEQYF. CDR3 DNA sequence: TGCAGTGCCAACAACAGGGGAACCTACGAGCAGTACTTC.

This clonotype has only a few counts. The chain links TRBV7-2 to TRBJ2-5; TRBD2 matches at 13 bases. The CDR3 has 17 amino acids. Germline values: CDR1 SGHTA, CDR2 FQGNSA. The J segment lost 5 bases and the V segment lost 2 bases, leaving 8 bases of the junction unmatched. The CDR3 nucleotides are TGTGCCAGCAGCTTAACTAGCGGGGGGGGCCTCCGGGAGACCCAGTACTTC. As protein: CASSLTSGGGLRETQYF.

This clonotype has a count of ten or more. The chain carries TRBV2 and TRBJ2-5; 10 bases fit TRBD1. The ends lost 6 bases at V and 6 bases at J; junction bases unmatched: 10. CDR1 SNHLY and CDR2 FYNNEI come from the germline V gene. CDR3 length equals 15 residues. CDR3 amino acids: CASRDMTGGMKTQYF. As DNA, the CDR3 is TGTGCCAGCAGGGACATGACAGGGGGCATGAAGACCCAGTACTTC.

This clonotype has a count of ten or more. The chain has TRBV19 and TRBJ1-1, with 7 bases lining up with TRBD1. The CDR3 has 12 residues. The germline V gene encodes CDR1 LNHDA and CDR2 SQIVND (reference sequence). V was pared by 4 bases and J by 4 bases, with 0 bases of the junction left unmatched. The CDR3 bases are TGTGCCAGTAGTAACAGGGGCACTGAAGCTTTCTTT. Its translation: CASSNRGTEAFF.

This clonotype was recorded many times. The chain carries TRBV6-1 and TRBJ2-3; 7 bases match TRBD2. J gave up 2 bases and V 6 bases, and 17 bases lay outside the gene matches. The germline CDR1 and CDR2 sequences are MNHNS and SASEGT. The CDR3 totals 18 residues. The CDR3 sequence: CASSIPPREAVVTDTQYF. For the CDR3, the DNA is TGTGCCAGCAGCATTCCCCCCCGGGAGGCAGTGGTCACAGATACGCAGTATTTT.

This clonotype was counted at least ten times. The chain recombines TRBV4-2 with TRBJ1-3, with D perhaps matching TRBD1 (6 bases). Trimming cost V 0 bases and J 4 bases, with 19 bases left between them. The CDR3 consists of 18 residues. Germline CDR1 LGHNA, CDR2 YNFKEQ. CDR3 in amino acids: CASSQDPGRGAGGNTIYF. CDR3 bases: TGTGCCAGCAGCCAAGACCCTGGGCGGGGGGCGGGCGGAAACACCATATATTTT.

The chain is built from TRBV30 and TRBJ2-2; D remains unclear. V shed 3 bases and J shed 3 bases, with 2 bases lying between them. The CDR3 is 11 residues long. Per the germline V gene, CDR1 is GTSNPN and CDR2 is SVGIG (reference sequence). The CDR3 is CAWRHTGELFF. CDR3 DNA: TGTGCCTGGAGGCACACCGGGGAGCTGTTTTTT.

This clonotype was seen ten or more times. The chain couples TRBV5-1 to TRBJ2-3; D is tentatively TRBD1 or TRBD2 (5 bases each). The germline V and J ends were trimmed by 0 bases and 3 bases, with 11 bases remaining between them. Per the germline V gene, CDR1 is SGHRS and CDR2 is YFSETQ. This CDR3 is built from 15 residues. The CDR3 bases are TGCGCCAGCAGCTTGGAGGGACGGGTTACAGATACGCAGTATTTT. Protein product: CASSLEGRVTDTQYF.

This clonotype was recorded many times. The genes are TRBV5-6 and TRBJ2-7; TRBD1 matches 9 bases. Germline CDR1 and CDR2: SGHDT and YYEEEE. The CDR3 loop spans 15 amino acids. Unmatched junction bases numbered 11, after V lost 5 bases and J lost 5 bases. CDR3 loop: CASRVWGQGSHEQYF. The CDR3 coding sequence is TGTGCCAGCAGGGTGTGGGGACAGGGTTCCCACGAGCAGTACTTC.

This clonotype has a count of ten or more. The chain has TRBV7-6 and TRBJ1-4; 8 bases map to TRBD1. V was clipped by 3 bases and J by 6 bases; unmatched bases: 6. The CDR3 covers 15 residues. The germline CDR1 and CDR2 sequences are SGHVS and FNYEAQ. In nucleotides, the CDR3 is TGTGCCAGCAGCTTTAACAGGGGGTCAGATGAAAAACTGTTTTTT. Protein sequence: CASSFNRGSDEKLFF.

This clonotype was found many times. The chain uses TRBV20-1 and TRBJ2-4, with TRBD2 identical over 10 bases. The CDR3 loop spans 18 amino acids. Germline CDR1 and CDR2: DFQATT and SNEGSKA (reference sequence). Trimming removed 3 bases from V and 3 bases from J; junction bases left unmatched: 14. The CDR3 DNA is TGCAGTGCTAGGGACATCAGCGGGGGGGCATGGAGCAAAAACATTCAGTACTTC. Translation: CSARDISGGAWSKNIQYF.

A word on this clonotype: A junction end diverges from the germline sequence, so it may reflect a read error. This chain joins TRBV20-1 and TRBJ2-4; tentative D call: TRBD2 (5 bases). The CDR3 totals 17 residues. The germline gives CDR1 DFQATT, CDR2 SNEGSKA (reference sequence). Written as DNA, the CDR3 is TGCTGTGCTAGAGATCATCAGGACTTACTAGCCAAAAACATTCAGTACTTC. Translated: CCARDHQDLLAKNIQYF.

This clonotype was seen more than once but under ten times. V usage is TRBV7-2 and J usage is TRBJ2-3; TRBD2 matches 7 bases. V gave up 3 bases and J gave up 6 bases; unmatched junction bases: 9. CDR1 and CDR2 from the germline V gene are SGHTA and FQGNSA. This CDR3 region has 15 residues. The DNA of the CDR3 is TGTGCCAGCAGCTTGATGGGGGGGGGTCCGGATACGCAGTATTTT. It is translated as CASSLMGGGPDTQYF. Supplemented by reference TRBV7-2 and TRBJ2-3, the full variable domain reads GAGVSQSPSNKVTEKGKDVELRCDPISGHTALYWYRQSLGQGLEFLIYFQGNSAPDKSGLPSDRFSAERTGGSVSTLTIQRTQQEDSAVYLCASSLMGGGPDTQYFGPGTRLTVL.

This clonotype was counted a few times. V is TRBV29-1 and J is TRBJ2-5; TRBD2 agrees at 8 bases. This CDR3 is 15 amino acids long. V was pared by 3 bases and J by 0 bases, with 6 bases of the junction left unmatched. Germline V lookup: CDR1 SQVTM, CDR2 ANQGSEA. CDR3: CSVEDKRGNQETQYF. The CDR3 region has the DNA TGCAGCGTTGAGGACAAGCGGGGGAACCAAGAGACCCAGTACTTC.

Many counts were recorded for this clonotype. The gene calls are TRBV28 and TRBJ2-1; 9 nucleotides match TRBD2. The CDR3 sequence is 14 residues long. Germline loops: CDR1 MDHEN, CDR2 SYDVKM. Germline trimming cut 7 bases from V and 8 bases from J; bases unmatched to any gene: 9. CDR3 protein: CASTLGGGAYEQFF. CDR3 sequence (DNA): TGTGCCAGCACCCTGGGCGGGGGGGCCTATGAGCAGTTCTTC.